This is a list of T cell receptor beta chains from one sample in a study of blood T cell repertoires in COVID-19. Profiling relied on immunoSEQ multiplex PCR, and the TCRdb table lists in-frame clones only, not all of them. The sample lists fewer than 350,000 clones, 88% seen once, with just under 1% in the top ten. The source material was PBMCs or T cells enriched from blood (not recorded which). Source of these receptors: a woman in her thirties who had recovered from COVID-19. Both conserved end residues are part of each CDR3. D genes are given only for firm matches.

CASSLDLDRDYGYTF TGCGCCAGCAGCTTGGACCTCGACAGGGACTATGGCTACACCTTC TRBD1 TRBJ1-2 TRBV5-1
CASSLLASGIPILEYF TGTGCCAGCAGTTTATTAGCTAGCGGTATACCTATACTAGAGTACTTC TRBD2 TRBJ2-7 TRBV27
CASSGTQQFF TGTGCCAGCAGCGGGACTCAACAGTTCTTC - TRBJ2-1 TRBV9
CASSIDQGSSSGYTF TGTGCCAGTAGTATAGATCAGGGCTCCTCAAGCGGCTACACCTTC - TRBJ1-2 TRBV19
CASSTRQGSDTQYF TGTGCCAGCAGCACAAGACAGGGCTCAGATACGCAGTATTTT TRBD1 TRBJ2-3 TRBV27
CASSLYTVNTEAFF TGTGCCAGCAGTTTATATACGGTAAACACTGAAGCTTTCTTT - TRBJ1-1 TRBV28
CASSSRLHRGLYNEQFF TGTGCCAGCAGCTCCCGACTCCACAGGGGGCTGTACAATGAGCAGTTCTTC TRBD1 TRBJ2-1 TRBV11-2
CASRTSDLSYNEQFF TGTGCCAGCAGGACTAGCGATCTCTCCTACAATGAGCAGTTCTTC TRBD2 TRBJ2-1 TRBV6-5
CASSIWARANYGYTF TGTGCCAGTAGTATCTGGGCGAGAGCTAACTATGGCTACACCTTC - TRBJ1-2 TRBV19
CASSETSGERQETQYF TGTGCCAGCAGTGAGACTAGCGGAGAGAGGCAAGAGACCCAGTACTTC TRBD2 TRBJ2-5 TRBV2
CASSAQGQLYGYTF TGTGCCAGCAGTGCCCAGGGACAGCTCTATGGCTACACCTTC TRBD1 TRBJ1-2 TRBV27
CASSEQRGQETQYF TGTGCCAGCTCGGAACAAAGGGGGCAAGAGACCCAGTACTTC - TRBJ2-5 TRBV18